The T cell receptor beta chain under discussion was sequenced for a study of cytotoxic CD8 clonotypes in ibrutinib-treated CLL. Overall study findings and caveats: Patients showed higher baseline clonality than age-matched healthy donors, and it tracked circulating CD8+ T-cell counts.

The CDR3 is 15 amino acids. The germline V gene encodes CDR1 SGHTA and CDR2 FQGNSA. J lost 4 bases, V lost 6 bases, and 7 bases had no gene match. Sequenced by immunoSEQ multiplex PCR; TCRdb stores in-frame clones only, minus some. The sample lists under 200,000 clones; about four fifths were seen once. A word on this clone: Antigen specificity is unknown.

This TCR was sampled from a human donor with chronic lymphocytic leukemia. The chain links TRBV7-2 to TRBJ1-4, with 8 bases that match TRBD1. The sample was PBMCs, taken after 12 months of ibrutinib treatment. The CDR3 DNA reads as TGTGCCAGCAGTTTCAGACAGGGGCGTAATGAAAAACTGTTTTTT. This gives the protein CASSFRQGRNEKLFF.